Each of the 15 T cell receptor beta chains below was sequenced from the same sample in a study of breast tumors, draining lymph nodes, adjacent tissues. TCRdb called the multiplex PCR reads again in MiXCR, with one record for every CDR3 protein. The data contain under 15,000 distinct CDR3 sequences, roughly 35% of them singletons. Sequencing input: breast tumor tissue. The receptors were sampled from a female donor with breast cancer. Some clones in this sample may be carry-over from other donors' samples.

The table lists this clonotype with many counts. The rearrangement links TRBV5-5 to TRBJ2-3; D gene uncertain. This CDR3 region has 16 residues. CDR1 is SGHKS and CDR2 is YYEKEE in the germline V gene (reference sequence). The germline V and J ends were trimmed by 4 bases and 5 bases, with 20 bases remaining between them. The CDR3 region is CASSLDFDLEKDTQYF. The CDR3, as DNA: TGTGCCAGCAGCCTAGACTTCGACCTAGAAAAAGATACGCAGTATTTT.

On this clonotype: A much larger clone differs by one base, so this may be a read error. This chain uses TRBV3-1 with TRBJ1-5, with D unclear. This CDR3 is built from 19 residues. CDR1 LGHDT and CDR2 YNNKEL come from the germline V gene (reference sequence). CDR3 sequence reads: CVSSQGWGIGRHSNQPQHF. Written as DNA, the CDR3 is TGTGTCAGCAGCCAAGGGTGGGGTATCGGGCGCCATAGCAATCAGCCCCAGCATTTT.

The J gene is TRBJ1-6, the V gene TRBV7-2; 7 bases match TRBD1. This CDR3 comprises 12 residues. Germline CDR1 and CDR2: SGHTA and FQGNSA. V lost 7 bases, J lost 11 bases, and 5 bases stayed unmatched. CDR3 region: CASTDRAAPLHF. The CDR3 DNA reads TGTGCCAGCACCGACAGGGCGGCACCCCTCCACTTT.

In this sample, this clonotype turned up many times. The chain has TRBV19 and TRBJ1-5; 12 positions agree with TRBD1. CDR3 length: 17 amino acids. V dropped 9 bases and J dropped 6; count of bases not matched to a gene: 15. Germline loops: CDR1 LNHDA, CDR2 SQIVND (reference sequence). The CDR3 DNA reads TGTGCCAGCCCCCTTTCAAAAGGGACAGGGGGCAGTCAGCCCCAGCATTTT. Its protein product is CASPLSKGTGGSQPQHF.

This clonotype was observed many times. The V call is TRBV12-3 or TRBV12-4, the J call TRBJ2-2; 7 positions agree with TRBD1. Trimming took 6 bases from V and 1 from J; bases not matched to a gene: 5. The CDR3 is 15 amino acids. The CDR3 loop reads CASSPTGLNTGELFF. The CDR3 DNA follows: TGTGCCAGCAGCCCGACAGGGTTGAACACCGGGGAGCTGTTTTTT.

This clonotype was seen at least ten times. The chain employs TRBV6-5 and TRBJ2-6; D remains unclear. The CDR3 spans 12 residues. The V end lost 4 bases, the J end lost 12 bases, and 10 bases lay between the germline ends. Germline V CDR1 and CDR2: MNHEY, SVGAGI. The CDR3 coding sequence is TGTGCCAGCAGTTCGCCGACGCGCGTCCTGACTTTC. Amino acid sequence: CASSSPTRVLTF.

The chain uses TRBV7-9 and TRBJ2-5; 8 bases line up with TRBD2. Germline V gene lookup returns CDR1 SEHNR and CDR2 FQNEAQ (reference sequence). The V segment lost 6 bases and the J segment 1 base; nucleotides outside the gene matches: 7. The CDR3 totals 15 residues. The CDR3, as DNA: TGTGCCAGCAGGCCGTTAGCGGGGAGCCAAGAGACCCAGTACTTC. Translated, it gives CASRPLAGSQETQYF.

This clonotype was picked up many times. The CDR3 DNA reads as TGTGCCAGCAGGAAACAGGGGTCGGACTACGAGCAGTACTTC. This codes for CASRKQGSDYEQYF. This sequence joins TRBV3-1 and TRBJ2-7; the match to TRBD1 covers 7 bases. Germline V CDR1 and CDR2: LGHDT, YNNKEL (reference sequence). V was pared by 6 bases and J by 3 bases, with 8 bases of the junction left unmatched. The length of the CDR3 is 14 residues.

The CDR3 bases are TGTGCCAGCAGCCCAGACTTTACTAGCCCGTCCTACAATGAGCAGTTCTTC. This codes for CASSPDFTSPSYNEQFF. The rearrangement links TRBV7-9 to TRBJ2-1; possibly TRBD2 for D (6 bases). The germline CDR1 and CDR2 sequences are SEHNR and FQNEAQ (reference sequence). V shed 5 bases and J shed 1 base, with 18 bases lying between them. This CDR3 region has 17 residues.

The chain combines TRBV7-2 with TRBJ2-3; 7 bases line up with TRBD2. V gave up 1 base and J gave up 3 bases; unmatched junction bases: 7. Germline lookup yields CDR1 SGHTA and CDR2 FQGNSA. The CDR3 is 16 amino acids. The CDR3 here is CASSLVSGGRTDTQYF. Here the CDR3 DNA reads TGTGCCAGCAGCTTAGTTTCCGGCGGGAGAACAGATACGCAGTATTTT. Based on the CDR3 plus reference TRBV7-2 and TRBJ2-3, the full variable domain is GAGVSQSPSNKVTEKGKDVELRCDPISGHTALYWYRQSLGQGLEFLIYFQGNSAPDKSGLPSDRFSAERTGGSVSTLTIQRTQQEDSAVYLCASSLVSGGRTDTQYFGPGTRLTVL.

As to this clonotype: Being one base from a much bigger clone, this may be a read error. V usage is TRBV18 and J usage is TRBJ2-6; 8 bases line up with TRBD1. The CDR3 is 18 residues long. The germline V gene has CDR1 KGHSH and CDR2 LQKENI. The CDR3 DNA is TGTGCCAGCTCACTCCGGACAGGGCTTCTCTCTGGGGCCAACGCCCTGACTTTC. It yields the protein CASSLRTGLLSGANALTF.

This clonotype was observed once. A read error is likely, as this CDR3 ends without the conserved phenylalanine or tryptophan. This chain uses TRBV9 with TRBJ2-5, with D possibly matching TRBD1 (5 bases). Germline V lookup: CDR1 SGDLS, CDR2 YYNGEE. The V gene lost 3 bases and the J gene lost 3 bases, with 15 bases spanning the gap. The length of the CDR3 is 15 residues. The chain's CDR3 is CASSEDLGREETQYL. DNA of the CDR3: TGTGCCAGCAGCGAAGACCTCGGCAGGGAAGAGACCCAGTACCTC.

This clonotype has more than one count but fewer than ten. DNA for the CDR3: TGTGCCAGCAGCCCACTAGCGGGAGTGGCCACCGGGGAGCTGTTTTTT. It translates to CASSPLAGVATGELFF. The rearrangement links TRBV9 to TRBJ2-2, with 11 bases fitting TRBD2. Germline V gene data show CDR1 as SGDLS and CDR2 as YYNGEE. With V trimmed by 4 bases and J by 4 bases, 6 bases remained unmatched. The CDR3 is made up of 16 amino acids.

This clonotype is judged medium-sized (0.01 to 0.1%). This chain uses TRBV20-1 with TRBJ2-3, with 10 bases lining up with TRBD1. Germline trimming cut 5 bases from V and 4 bases from J; bases unmatched to any gene: 3. This CDR3 is built from 13 residues. Germline loops: CDR1 DFQATT, CDR2 SNEGSKA (reference sequence). The CDR3 region has the DNA TGCAGTGCTCGGGACAGGGGCGCAGATACGCAGTATTTT. This gives the protein CSARDRGADTQYF.

This clonotype was observed once. The chain employs TRBV28 and TRBJ1-5, with D uncertain. CDR1 and CDR2 (germline): MDHEN, SYDVKM. V lost 4 bases, J lost 7 bases, and 17 bases lay in between. The length of the CDR3 is 15 residues. The DNA of the CDR3 is TGTGCCAGCAGTTACCCTCTCCGGGCGGAACAGCCCCAGCATTTT. Translating it yields CASSYPLRAEQPQHF.